A selection of T cell receptor beta chains follows, all from one sample in a study of molecular identifiers for immune sequencing clone quantification. Via MiXCR, TCRdb re-called the PCR reads, giving one row per CDR3 protein. The sample consists of around 460,000 distinct CDR3 sequences, about a quarter of them appearing once. Source material: naive CD8+ T cells from blood, with Jurkat cell RNA spiked in. The receptor source for this set is a human donor in good health. Some libraries in this study had Jurkat cell RNA spiked in. The CDR3 runs from the conserved cysteine through the conserved F or W. D genes are given only for firm matches. Only some rows state a clone size, as once, few, many or a class for expanded clones.

d_gene	abundance	v_gene	j_gene	CDR3aa	CDR3nt
NA	few	TRBV10-3	TRBJ2-2	CAARGGDRLELFF	TGTGCCGCCAGGGGGGGGGACAGGCTGGAGCTGTTTTTT
NA	NA	TRBV9	TRBJ2-3	CASSPTSLGTDTQYF	TGTGCCAGCAGCCCCACTAGCTTGGGCACAGATACGCAGTATTTT
NA	few	TRBV6-6	TRBJ2-3	CASSTLSLVLARHTDTQYF	TGTGCCAGCAGTACCCTAAGTTTGGTACTAGCAAGACACACAGATACGCAGTATTTT
TRBD1	NA	TRBV13	TRBJ1-1	CASSLRGAVTEAFF	TGTGCCAGCAGCCTCAGGGGGGCCGTCACTGAAGCTTTCTTT
NA	many	TRBV4-3	TRBJ1-1	CASSQDRSYTEAFF	TGCGCCAGCAGCCAAGATCGCAGCTACACTGAAGCTTTCTTT
NA	NA	TRBV28	TRBJ2-2	CAITPEVTSPTGELFF	TGTGCCATCACCCCCGAAGTGACAAGTCCAACCGGGGAGCTGTTTTTT
NA	few	TRBV10-3	TRBJ2-7	CAISVDLSTYEQYF	TGTGCCATCAGTGTAGACCTCTCTACCTACGAGCAGTACTTC
NA	NA	TRBV4-3	TRBJ2-2	CASSIGVPGGELFF	TGCGCCAGCAGCATAGGGGTACCGGGCGGGGAGCTGTTTTTT
NA	NA	TRBV4-1	TRBJ1-5	CASSQDQGGGQPQHF	TGCGCCAGCAGCCAAGATCAAGGGGGAGGTCAGCCCCAGCATTTT
TRBD2	many	TRBV7-2	TRBJ2-3	CASSVPSGVDTDTQYF	TGTGCCAGCAGCGTTCCTAGCGGGGTTGACACAGATACGCAGTATTTT
NA	many	TRBV5-8	TRBJ1-1	CASSLGQATEAFF	TGTGCCAGCAGCTTGGGCCAGGCCACTGAAGCTTTCTTT
NA	NA	TRBV12-3/TRBV12-4	TRBJ1-5	CARSPGANQPQHF	TGTGCCAGAAGCCCCGGGGCTAATCAGCCCCAGCATTTT
NA	few	TRBV6-1	TRBJ1-1	CASSELTGPDFF	TGTGCCAGCAGTGAATTGACAGGCCCAGACTTCTTT
TRBD1	few	TRBV6-6	TRBJ1-5	CANQGASNQPQHF	TGTGCCAACCAGGGGGCTAGCAATCAGCCCCAGCATTTT
NA	NA	TRBV6-2/TRBV6-3	TRBJ1-1	CASSSTPSWDTEAFF	TGTGCCAGCAGTTCAACCCCCAGCTGGGACACTGAAGCTTTCTTT
NA	many	TRBV20-1	TRBJ2-5	CSATDRSQETQYF	TGCAGTGCTACCGACAGGAGCCAAGAGACCCAGTACTTC
TRBD1	few	TRBV6-5	TRBJ1-1	CASSPWTGRENTEAFF	TGTGCCAGCAGTCCATGGACAGGGAGGGAGAACACTGAAGCTTTCTTT
NA	many	TRBV7-9	TRBJ2-3	CASSLAGGAQYF	TGTGCCAGCAGCTTAGCAGGGGGAGCGCAGTATTTT
TRBD2	NA	TRBV28	TRBJ2-1	CATSRLGGDEQFF	TGTGCCACCTCTCGCTTGGGGGGGGATGAGCAGTTCTTC
TRBD2	many	TRBV11-2	TRBJ2-5	CASSLDTSGRASETQYF	TGTGCCAGCAGCTTAGATACTAGCGGGAGGGCCTCTGAGACCCAGTACTTC
TRBD2	few	TRBV30	TRBJ2-1	CAWSVGTSGRASVYNEQFF	TGTGCCTGGAGTGTGGGGACTAGCGGGAGGGCCAGTGTCTACAATGAGCAGTTCTTC
NA	few	TRBV13	TRBJ2-5	CASSLVTDKETQYF	TGTGCCAGCAGCTTAGTGACAGATAAAGAGACCCAGTACTTC
TRBD1	NA	TRBV4-1	TRBJ2-2	CASSWTGAHTGEPFF	TGCGCCAGCAGCTGGACAGGGGCACACACCGGGGAGCCGTTTTTT
TRBD1	NA	TRBV7-9	TRBJ1-4	CAGSFTPDRGGEKLFF	TGTGCCGGCAGCTTCACACCGGACAGGGGTGGTGAAAAACTGTTTTTT
NA	once	TRBV25-1	TRBJ2-7	CASGGPHHELYF	TGTGCCAGCGGCGGACCCCACCACGAGCTGTACTTC
NA	once	TRBV4-1	TRBJ1-1	CASSQGQETNTEAFF	TGCGCCAGCAGCCAAGGTCAGGAGACGAACACTGAAGCTTTCTTT
NA	NA	TRBV7-6	TRBJ1-1	CASSSDPNSEAFF	TGTGCCAGCAGCTCGGACCCAAACTCTGAAGCTTTCTTT
NA	many	TRBV2	TRBJ1-1	CASVGGQLNTEAFF	TGTGCCAGCGTTGGGGGACAATTGAACACTGAAGCTTTCTTT
TRBD1	many	TRBV2	TRBJ2-5	CASPDRGRGETQYF	TGTGCCAGTCCGGACAGGGGGCGGGGAGAGACCCAGTACTTC
TRBD2	few	TRBV19	TRBJ2-7	CASSMAGGYEQYF	TGTGCCAGTAGTATGGCGGGGGGCTACGAGCAGTACTTC
NA	NA	TRBV4-1	TRBJ2-7	CASSHQGSEQYF	TGCGCCAGCAGTCACCAGGGATCCGAGCAGTACTTC
NA	many	TRBV6-5	TRBJ2-3	CASSYEHNTDTQYF	TGTGCCAGCAGTTACGAACATAACACAGATACGCAGTATTTT
NA	once	TRBV11-2	TRBJ2-1	CASSSYTVPKVNEQFF	TGTGCCAGCAGCTCCTACACCGTGCCAAAGGTCAATGAGCAGTTCTTC
NA	few	TRBV2	TRBJ2-2	CASTPRLADTGELFF	TGTGCCAGCACCCCCCGCCTTGCGGACACCGGGGAGCTGTTTTTT
NA	NA	TRBV7-8	TRBJ1-5	CASSLEDSPNQPQHF	TGTGCCAGCAGCTTAGAGGACAGCCCCAATCAGCCCCAGCATTTT
NA	NA	TRBV7-9	TRBJ2-7	CASSPGHKGGSSYEQYF	TGTGCCAGCAGCCCCGGCCACAAGGGGGGGAGCTCCTACGAGCAGTACTTC
TRBD1	few	TRBV4-2	TRBJ2-2	CASSLQTGVGTGELFF	TGTGCCAGCAGCCTACAAACAGGGGTGGGGACCGGGGAGCTGTTTTTT
TRBD1	NA	TRBV7-9	TRBJ1-2	CASSFPGQGAGGYIF	TGTGCCAGCAGCTTCCCGGGACAGGGGGCCGGTGGCTACATCTTC
NA	many	TRBV12-3/TRBV12-4	TRBJ2-1	CASSQRYDRNEQFF	TGTGCCAGCAGTCAGAGATACGATAGGAATGAGCAGTTCTTC
TRBD2	NA	TRBV19	TRBJ2-3	CASSVGLAGVLDTQYF	TGTGCCAGTAGCGTAGGACTAGCGGGAGTACTAGATACGCAGTATTTT
TRBD2	few	TRBV14	TRBJ2-7	CASSRLSSGMVEQYF	TGTGCCAGCAGCCGACTGTCTAGCGGGATGGTAGAGCAGTACTTC
NA	many	TRBV4-3	TRBJ2-7	CASSQDMSGYEQYF	TGCGCCAGCAGCCAAGATATGAGTGGCTACGAGCAGTACTTC
NA	NA	TRBV3-1	TRBJ2-2	CASSLIPHWGGASGEPFF	TGTGCCAGCAGCCTCATCCCCCACTGGGGGGGGGCATCCGGGGAGCCGTTTTTT
NA	few	TRBV5-4	TRBJ1-6	CASSFLGGNSPLHF	TGTGCCAGCAGCTTTCTAGGAGGAAATTCACCCCTCCACTTT